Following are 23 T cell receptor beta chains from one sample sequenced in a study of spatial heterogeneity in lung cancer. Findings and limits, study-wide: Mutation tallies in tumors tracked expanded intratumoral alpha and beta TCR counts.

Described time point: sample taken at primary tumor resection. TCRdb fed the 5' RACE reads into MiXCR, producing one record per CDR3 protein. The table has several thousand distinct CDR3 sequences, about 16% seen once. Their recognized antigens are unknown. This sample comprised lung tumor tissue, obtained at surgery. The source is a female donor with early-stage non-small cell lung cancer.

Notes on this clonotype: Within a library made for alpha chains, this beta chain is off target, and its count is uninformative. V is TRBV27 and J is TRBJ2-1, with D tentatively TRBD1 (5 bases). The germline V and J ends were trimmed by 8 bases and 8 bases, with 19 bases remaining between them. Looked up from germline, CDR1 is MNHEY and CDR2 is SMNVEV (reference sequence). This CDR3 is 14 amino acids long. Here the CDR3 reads CASRPAPEGDEQFF. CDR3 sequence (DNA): TGTGCCAGCCGCCCGGCACCTGAAGGGGATGAGCAGTTCTTC.

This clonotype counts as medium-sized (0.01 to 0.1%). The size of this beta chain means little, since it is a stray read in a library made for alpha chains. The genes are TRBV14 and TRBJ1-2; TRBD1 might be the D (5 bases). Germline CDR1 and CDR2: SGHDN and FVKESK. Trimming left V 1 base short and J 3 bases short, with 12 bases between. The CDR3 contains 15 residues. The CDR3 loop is CASSQVGRADYGYTF. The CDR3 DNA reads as TGTGCCAGCAGCCAAGTTGGCAGGGCGGACTATGGCTACACCTTC.

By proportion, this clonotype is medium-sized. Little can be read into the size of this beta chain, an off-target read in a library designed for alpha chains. CDR3 amino acids: CAISLDGRALHF. The CDR3 DNA reads as TGTGCCATCAGCTTGGACGGAAGGGCCCTCCACTTT. The chain has TRBV10-3 and TRBJ1-6; D gene uncertain. CDR1 is ENHRY and CDR2 is SYGVKD in the germline V gene. This CDR3 is 12 amino acids long. V lost 6 bases, J lost 14 bases, and 14 bases lay in between.

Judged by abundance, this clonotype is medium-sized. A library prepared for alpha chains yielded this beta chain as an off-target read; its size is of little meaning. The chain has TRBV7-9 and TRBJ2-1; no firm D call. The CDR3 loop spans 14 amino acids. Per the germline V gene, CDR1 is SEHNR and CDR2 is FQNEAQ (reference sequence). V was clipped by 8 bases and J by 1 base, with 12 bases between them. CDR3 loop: CASAWVLSYNEQFF. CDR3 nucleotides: TGTGCCAGCGCGTGGGTCCTATCCTACAATGAGCAGTTCTTC.

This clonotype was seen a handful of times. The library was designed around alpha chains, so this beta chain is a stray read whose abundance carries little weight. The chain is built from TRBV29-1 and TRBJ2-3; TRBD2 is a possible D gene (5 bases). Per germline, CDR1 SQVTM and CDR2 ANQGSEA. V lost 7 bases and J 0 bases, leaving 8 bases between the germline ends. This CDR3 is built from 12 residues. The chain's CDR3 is CSARGSTDTQYF. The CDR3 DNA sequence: TGCAGCGCCCGAGGGAGCACAGATACGCAGTATTTT.

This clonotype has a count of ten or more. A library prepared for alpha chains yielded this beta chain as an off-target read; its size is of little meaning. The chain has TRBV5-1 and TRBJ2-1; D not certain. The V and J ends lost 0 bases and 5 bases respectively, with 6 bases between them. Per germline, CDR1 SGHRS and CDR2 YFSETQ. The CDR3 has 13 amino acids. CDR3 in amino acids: CASSLAHNNEQFF. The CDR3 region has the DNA TGCGCCAGCAGCTTGGCACACAACAATGAGCAGTTCTTC.

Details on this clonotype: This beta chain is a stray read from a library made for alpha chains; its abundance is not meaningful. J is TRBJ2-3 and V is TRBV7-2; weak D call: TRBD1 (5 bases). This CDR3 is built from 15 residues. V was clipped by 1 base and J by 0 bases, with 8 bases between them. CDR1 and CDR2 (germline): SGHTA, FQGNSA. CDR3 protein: CASSLDGQSTDTQYF. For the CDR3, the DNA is TGTGCCAGCAGCTTAGATGGACAAAGCACAGATACGCAGTATTTT. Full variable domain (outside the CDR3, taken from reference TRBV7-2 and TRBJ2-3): GAGVSQSPSNKVTEKGKDVELRCDPISGHTALYWYRQSLGQGLEFLIYFQGNSAPDKSGLPSDRFSAERTGGSVSTLTIQRTQQEDSAVYLCASSLDGQSTDTQYFGPGTRLTVL.

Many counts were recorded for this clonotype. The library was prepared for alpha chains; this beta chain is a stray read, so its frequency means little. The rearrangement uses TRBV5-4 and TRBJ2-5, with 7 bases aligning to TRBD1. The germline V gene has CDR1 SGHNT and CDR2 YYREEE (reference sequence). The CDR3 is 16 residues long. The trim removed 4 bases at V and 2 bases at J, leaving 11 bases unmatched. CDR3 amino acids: CASSQPLGGGQETQYF. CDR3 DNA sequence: TGTGCCAGCAGCCAACCCTTAGGGGGCGGGCAAGAGACCCAGTACTTC.

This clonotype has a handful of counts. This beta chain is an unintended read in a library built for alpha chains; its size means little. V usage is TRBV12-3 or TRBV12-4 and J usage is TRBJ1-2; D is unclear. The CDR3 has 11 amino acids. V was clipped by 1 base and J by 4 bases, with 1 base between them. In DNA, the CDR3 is TGTGCCAGCAGTTTAGGCTATGGCTACACCTTC. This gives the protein CASSLGYGYTF.

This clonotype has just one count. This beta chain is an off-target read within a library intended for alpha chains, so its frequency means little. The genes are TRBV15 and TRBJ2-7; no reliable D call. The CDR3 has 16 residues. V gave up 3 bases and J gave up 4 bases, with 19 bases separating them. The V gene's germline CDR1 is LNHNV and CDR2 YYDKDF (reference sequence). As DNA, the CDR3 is TGTGCCACCAGCAGCCCAACCTTCGGCACAGAATACGAGCAGTACTTC. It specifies CATSSPTFGTEYEQYF.

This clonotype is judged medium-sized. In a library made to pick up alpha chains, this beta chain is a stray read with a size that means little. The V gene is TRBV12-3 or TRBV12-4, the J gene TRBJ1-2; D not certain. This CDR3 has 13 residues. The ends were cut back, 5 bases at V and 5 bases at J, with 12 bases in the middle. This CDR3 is CASSRNGPYGYTF. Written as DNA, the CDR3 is TGTGCCAGCAGTCGCAATGGGCCATATGGCTACACCTTC.

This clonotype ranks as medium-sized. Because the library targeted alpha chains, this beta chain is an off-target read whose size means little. The CDR3: CASSLTGKVKNIQYF. The DNA for the CDR3 is TGTGCCAGCAGCTTGACTGGCAAGGTCAAAAACATTCAGTACTTC. The J gene is TRBJ2-4, the V gene TRBV5-4; D unclear. CDR3 length: 15 amino acids. Germline V gene lookup returns CDR1 SGHNT and CDR2 YYREEE (reference sequence). V dropped 1 base and J dropped 3 bases, with 11 bases sitting between them.

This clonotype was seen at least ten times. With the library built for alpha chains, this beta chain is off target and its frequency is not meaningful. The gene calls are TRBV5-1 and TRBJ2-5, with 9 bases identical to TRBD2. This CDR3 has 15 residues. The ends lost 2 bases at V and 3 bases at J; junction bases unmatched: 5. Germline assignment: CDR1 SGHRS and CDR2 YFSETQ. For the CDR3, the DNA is TGCGCCAGCAGCTTAGCAAGCGGGGGGAAAGAGACCCAGTACTTC. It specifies CASSLASGGKETQYF.

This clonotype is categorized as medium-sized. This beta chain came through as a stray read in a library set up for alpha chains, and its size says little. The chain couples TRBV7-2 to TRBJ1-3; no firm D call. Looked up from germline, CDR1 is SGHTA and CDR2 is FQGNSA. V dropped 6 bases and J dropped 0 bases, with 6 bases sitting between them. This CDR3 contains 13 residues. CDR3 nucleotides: TGTGCCAGCAGTCCCTTCTCTGGAAACACCATATATTTT. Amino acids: CASSPFSGNTIYF.

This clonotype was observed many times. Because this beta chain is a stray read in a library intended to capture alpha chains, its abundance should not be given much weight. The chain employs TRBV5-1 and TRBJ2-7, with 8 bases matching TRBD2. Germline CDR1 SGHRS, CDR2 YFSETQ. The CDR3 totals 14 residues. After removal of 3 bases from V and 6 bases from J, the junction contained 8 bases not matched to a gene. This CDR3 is CASSSGTSISEQYF. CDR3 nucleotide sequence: TGCGCCAGCAGCTCCGGGACTAGTATCTCCGAGCAGTACTTC.

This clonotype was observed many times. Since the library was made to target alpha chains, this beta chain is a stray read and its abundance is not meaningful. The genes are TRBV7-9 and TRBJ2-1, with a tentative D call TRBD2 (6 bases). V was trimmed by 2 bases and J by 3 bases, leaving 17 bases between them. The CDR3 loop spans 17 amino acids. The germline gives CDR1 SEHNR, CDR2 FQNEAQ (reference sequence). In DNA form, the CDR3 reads TGTGCCAGCAGCTTAAAACCCGGAATAGCGGACTACAATGAGCAGTTCTTC. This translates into CASSLKPGIADYNEQFF.

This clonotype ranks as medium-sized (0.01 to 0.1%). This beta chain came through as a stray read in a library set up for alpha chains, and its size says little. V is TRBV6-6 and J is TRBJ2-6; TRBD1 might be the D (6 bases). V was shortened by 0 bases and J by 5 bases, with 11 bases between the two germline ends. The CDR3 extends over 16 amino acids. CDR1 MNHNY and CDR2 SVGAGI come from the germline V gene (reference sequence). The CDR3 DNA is TGTGCCAGCAGTTACTCGACAGGCCGGAGGGCCAACGTCCTGACTTTC. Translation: CASSYSTGRRANVLTF.

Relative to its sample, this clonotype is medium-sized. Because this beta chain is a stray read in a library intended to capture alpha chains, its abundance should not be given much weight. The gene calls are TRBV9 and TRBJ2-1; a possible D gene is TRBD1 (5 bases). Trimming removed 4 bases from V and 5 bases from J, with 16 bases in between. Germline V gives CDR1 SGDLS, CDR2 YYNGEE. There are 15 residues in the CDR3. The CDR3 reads CASSTLGDRNNEQFF. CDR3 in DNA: TGTGCCAGCAGCACCCTCGGAGACAGAAACAATGAGCAGTTCTTC.

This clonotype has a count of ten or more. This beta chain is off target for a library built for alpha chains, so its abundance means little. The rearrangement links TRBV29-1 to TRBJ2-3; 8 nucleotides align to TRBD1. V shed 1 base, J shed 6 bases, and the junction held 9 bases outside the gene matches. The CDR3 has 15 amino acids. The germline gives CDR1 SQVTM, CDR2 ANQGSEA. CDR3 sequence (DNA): TGCAGCGTTGAAGGGGCGACAGGGGTTGTGGATACGCAGTATTTT. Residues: CSVEGATGVVDTQYF.

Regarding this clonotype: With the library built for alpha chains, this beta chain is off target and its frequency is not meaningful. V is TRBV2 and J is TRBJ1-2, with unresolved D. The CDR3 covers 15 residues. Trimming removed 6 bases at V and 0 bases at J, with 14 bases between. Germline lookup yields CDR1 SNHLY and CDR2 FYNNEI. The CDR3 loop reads CASSLPGLANYGYTF. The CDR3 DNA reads TGTGCCAGCAGCCTACCGGGCCTAGCTAACTATGGCTACACCTTC. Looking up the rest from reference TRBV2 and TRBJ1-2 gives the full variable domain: EPEVTQTPSHQVTQMGQEVILRCVPISNHLYFYWYRQILGQKVEFLVSFYNNEISEKSEIFDDQFSVERPDGSNFTLKIRSTKLEDSAMYFCASSLPGLANYGYTFGSGTRLTVV.

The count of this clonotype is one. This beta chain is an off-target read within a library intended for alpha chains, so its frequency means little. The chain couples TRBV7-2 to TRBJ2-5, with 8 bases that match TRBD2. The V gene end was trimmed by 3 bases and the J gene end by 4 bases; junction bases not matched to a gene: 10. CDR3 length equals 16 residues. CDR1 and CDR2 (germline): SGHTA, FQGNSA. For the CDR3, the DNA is TGTGCCAGCAGCTTTCCTGTCGGACTAGCTCCAGAGACCCAGTACTTC. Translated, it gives CASSFPVGLAPETQYF. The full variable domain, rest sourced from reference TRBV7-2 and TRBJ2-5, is GAGVSQSPSNKVTEKGKDVELRCDPISGHTALYWYRQSLGQGLEFLIYFQGNSAPDKSGLPSDRFSAERTGGSVSTLTIQRTQQEDSAVYLCASSFPVGLAPETQYFGPGTRLLVL.

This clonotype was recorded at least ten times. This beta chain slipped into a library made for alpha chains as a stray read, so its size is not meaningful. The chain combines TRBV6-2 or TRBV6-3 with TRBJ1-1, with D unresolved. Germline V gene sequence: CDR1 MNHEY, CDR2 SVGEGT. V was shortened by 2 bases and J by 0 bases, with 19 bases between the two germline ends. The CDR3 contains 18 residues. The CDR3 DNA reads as TGTGCCAGCAGTTACGGGGATTCCGAGGACGGTTTGAACACTGAAGCTTTCTTT. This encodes CASSYGDSEDGLNTEAFF.

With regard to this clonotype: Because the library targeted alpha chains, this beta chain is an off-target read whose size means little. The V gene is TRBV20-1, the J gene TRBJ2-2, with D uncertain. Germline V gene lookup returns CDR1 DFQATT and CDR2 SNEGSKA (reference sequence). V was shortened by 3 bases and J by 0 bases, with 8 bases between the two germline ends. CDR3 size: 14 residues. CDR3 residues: CSASVHTNTGELFF. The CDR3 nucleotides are TGCAGTGCTAGTGTACACACGAACACCGGGGAGCTGTTTTTT.